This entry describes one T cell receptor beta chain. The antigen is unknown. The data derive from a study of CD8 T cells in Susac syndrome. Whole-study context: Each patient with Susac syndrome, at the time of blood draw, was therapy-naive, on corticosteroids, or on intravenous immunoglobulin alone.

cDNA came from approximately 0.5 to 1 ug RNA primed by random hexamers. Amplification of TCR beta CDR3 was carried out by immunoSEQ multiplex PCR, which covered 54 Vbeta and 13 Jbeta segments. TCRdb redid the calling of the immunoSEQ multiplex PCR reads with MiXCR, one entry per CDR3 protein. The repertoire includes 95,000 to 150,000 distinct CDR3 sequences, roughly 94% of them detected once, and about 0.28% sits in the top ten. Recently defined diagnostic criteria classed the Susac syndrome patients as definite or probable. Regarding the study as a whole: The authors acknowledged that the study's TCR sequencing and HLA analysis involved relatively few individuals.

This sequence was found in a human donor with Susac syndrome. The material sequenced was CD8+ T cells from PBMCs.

The CDR3 DNA reads as TGTGCCAGCAGTGAAAGGGGTATGACCCCCTACAATGAGCAGTTCTTC. This encodes CASSERGMTPYNEQFF. V is TRBV25-1 and J is TRBJ2-1; weak D call: TRBD1 (5 bases). The CDR3 totals 16 residues. Deletions cut 2 bases from V and 2 bases from J, with 13 bases between. Germline V lookup: CDR1 MGHDK, CDR2 SYGVNS. Using reference TRBV25-1 and TRBJ2-1 for the parts outside the CDR3, the full variable domain is EADIYQTPRYLVIGTGKKITLECSQTMGHDKMYWYQQDPGMELHLIHYSYGVNSTEKGDLSSESTVSRIRTEHFPLTLESARPSHTSQYLCASSERGMTPYNEQFFGPGTRLTVL.